This T cell receptor (beta chain) was captured by sequencing in a study of blood T cell repertoires in COVID-19. Study details: Collection of acute and convalescent COVID-19 samples took place in the United States, Italy and Spain. Sources were T cells, B-cell-depleted T cells, or PBMCs; the material itself was cDNA or gDNA.

V gave up 0 bases and J gave up 0 bases, with 6 bases separating them. The V gene's germline CDR1 is SGHTA and CDR2 FQGNSA. The CDR3 totals 15 residues. In the study's own analysis: Estimates of nucleated cell counts were drawn from the amplification of reference gene primers. Produced via immunoSEQ multiplex PCR; TCRdb's table is partial and in-frame only. V and J calls plus clone size are reproduced from that table; the DNA served to infer D and trimming. This table holds 6,000 to 8,000 clones, less than 85% found once. The sequence came from a human donor in a cohort sampled during active COVID-19. The chain is built from TRBV7-2 and TRBJ1-5, with D unresolved. The sample was peripheral blood. The CDR3 here is CASSLAYVSNQPQHF. The CDR3 DNA reads TGTGCCAGCAGCTTAGCCTATGTTAGCAATCAGCCCCAGCATTTT.